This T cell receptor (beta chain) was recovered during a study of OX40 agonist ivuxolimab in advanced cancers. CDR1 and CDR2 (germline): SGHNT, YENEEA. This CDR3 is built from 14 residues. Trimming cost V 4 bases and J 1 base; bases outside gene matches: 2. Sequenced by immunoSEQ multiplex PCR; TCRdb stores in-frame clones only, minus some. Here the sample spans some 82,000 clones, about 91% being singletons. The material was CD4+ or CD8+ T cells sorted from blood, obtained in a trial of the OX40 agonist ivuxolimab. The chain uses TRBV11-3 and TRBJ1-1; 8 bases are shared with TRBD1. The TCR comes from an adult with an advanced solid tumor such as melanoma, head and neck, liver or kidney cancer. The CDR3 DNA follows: TGTGCCAGCAGCTCAGGGGGCAAGAACACTGAAGCTTTCTTT. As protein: CASSSGGKNTEAFF. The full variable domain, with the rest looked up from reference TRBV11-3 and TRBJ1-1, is EAGVVQSPRYKIIEKKQPVAFWCNPISGHNTLYWYLQNLGQGPELLIRYENEEAVDDSQLPKDRFSAERLKGVDSTLKIQPAELGDSAVYLCASSSGGKNTEAFFGQGTRLTVV.